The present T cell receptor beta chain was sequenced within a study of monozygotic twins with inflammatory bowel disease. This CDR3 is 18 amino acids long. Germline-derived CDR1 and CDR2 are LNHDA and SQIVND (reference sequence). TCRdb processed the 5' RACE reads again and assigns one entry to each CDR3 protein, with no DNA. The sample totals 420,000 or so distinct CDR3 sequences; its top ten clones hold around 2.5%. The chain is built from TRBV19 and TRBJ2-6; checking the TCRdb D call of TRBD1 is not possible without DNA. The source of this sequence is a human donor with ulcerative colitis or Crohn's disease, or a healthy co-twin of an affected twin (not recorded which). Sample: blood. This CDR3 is CASSIGGGALSGANVLTF.